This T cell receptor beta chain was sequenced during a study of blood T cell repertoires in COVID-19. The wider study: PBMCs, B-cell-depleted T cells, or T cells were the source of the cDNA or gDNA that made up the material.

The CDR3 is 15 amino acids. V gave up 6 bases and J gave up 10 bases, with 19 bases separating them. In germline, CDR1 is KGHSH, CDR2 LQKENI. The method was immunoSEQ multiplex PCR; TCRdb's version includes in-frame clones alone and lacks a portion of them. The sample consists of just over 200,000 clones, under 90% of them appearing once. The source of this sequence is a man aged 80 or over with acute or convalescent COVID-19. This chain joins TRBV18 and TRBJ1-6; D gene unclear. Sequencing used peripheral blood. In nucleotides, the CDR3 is TGTGCCAGCTCGACGGGGAGACCACCACTCTCACCCCTCCACTTT. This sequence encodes CASSTGRPPLSPLHF.